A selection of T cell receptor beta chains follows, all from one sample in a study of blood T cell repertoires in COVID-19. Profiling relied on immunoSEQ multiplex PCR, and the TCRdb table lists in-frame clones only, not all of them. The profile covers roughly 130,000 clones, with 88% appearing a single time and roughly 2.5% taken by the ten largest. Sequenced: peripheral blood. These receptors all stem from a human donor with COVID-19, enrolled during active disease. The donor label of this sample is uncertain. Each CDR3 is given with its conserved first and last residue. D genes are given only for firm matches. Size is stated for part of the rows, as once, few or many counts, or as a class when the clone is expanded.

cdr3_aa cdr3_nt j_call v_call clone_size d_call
CASSLHSKYGYTF TGTGCCAGCAGTTTACACAGCAAATATGGCTACACCTTC TRBJ1-2 TRBV12-3/TRBV12-4 . .
CASSLTASLFTDTQYF TGTGCCAGCAGCTTAACAGCTTCCTTATTCACAGATACGCAGTATTTT TRBJ2-3 TRBV11-1 . .
CASSGTGGSPSYNEQFF TGTGCCAGCTCCGGGACAGGGGGCTCTCCCTCCTACAATGAGCAGTTCTTC TRBJ2-1 TRBV25-1 . TRBD1
CSVGQSGRLTYEQYF TGCAGCGTTGGCCAGAGCGGGAGGCTCACCTACGAGCAGTACTTC TRBJ2-7 TRBV29-1 . TRBD2
CASSFPGFLDTQYF TGCGCCAGCAGCTTCCCAGGGTTTTTGGATACGCAGTATTTT TRBJ2-3 TRBV5-1 . .
CASSYSPSGGINEQYF TGTGCCAGCAGTTACTCACCTAGCGGGGGGATCAACGAGCAGTACTTC TRBJ2-7 TRBV6-5 once TRBD2
CATSRDQQPQHF TGTGCCACCAGCAGAGATCAACAGCCCCAGCATTTT TRBJ1-5 TRBV15 few .
CASSLRTGAYEQYF TGTGCCAGCAGCCTACGGACAGGGGCCTACGAGCAGTACTTC TRBJ2-7 TRBV3-1/TRBV3-2 . TRBD1
CASSLLGNTIYF TGTGCCAGCAGTTTATTGGGCAACACCATATATTTT TRBJ1-3 TRBV12-3/TRBV12-4 . .
CASSLKTGASNTEAFF TGTGCCAGCAGTTTAAAGACAGGGGCATCGAACACTGAAGCTTTCTTT TRBJ1-1 TRBV27 . TRBD1
CAISVDRGPNGYTF TGTGCCATCAGTGTGGACAGGGGTCCGAATGGCTACACCTTC TRBJ1-2 TRBV10-3 . TRBD1
CAAAGSALSYNEQFF TGTGCCGCGGCTGGTTCAGCCCTCTCCTACAATGAGCAGTTCTTC TRBJ2-1 TRBV7-2 . .
CASRLGQANTGELFF TGCGCCAGCAGACTAGGACAGGCGAACACCGGGGAGCTGTTTTTT TRBJ2-2 TRBV5-1 . TRBD1
CASSFGGFGHNEQFF TGTGCCAGCAGCTTTGGGGGGTTTGGGCACAATGAGCAGTTCTTC TRBJ2-1 TRBV5-5 . .
CASSLPAGIEAFF TGTGCCAGCAGCCTGCCGGCCGGGATTGAAGCTTTCTTT TRBJ1-1 TRBV11-2 once .
CASSLIITSPDTQYF TGTGCCAGCAGCCTAATTATTACTTCCCCAGATACGCAGTATTTT TRBJ2-3 TRBV5-4 . .
CSASDPGQGYNEQFF TGCAGTGCTAGTGACCCGGGACAGGGCTACAATGAGCAGTTCTTC TRBJ2-1 TRBV20-1 . TRBD1
CAGRQPSTDTQYF TGCGCCGGTAGACAGCCTAGCACAGATACGCAGTATTTT TRBJ2-3 TRBV10-1 . .
CASSYSRSGDTIYF TGTGCCAGCAGTTACTCGAGATCGGGGGACACCATATATTTT TRBJ1-3 TRBV6-5 . .
CASSPSRLEQYF TGTGCCAGCAGCCCCTCGCGCTTGGAGCAGTACTTC TRBJ2-7 TRBV14 . .
CASSSLAVTYEQYF TGTGCCAGCAGCTCACTAGCCGTCACCTACGAGCAGTACTTC TRBJ2-7 TRBV11-3 . .
CAISYRQGREQYF TGTGCCATCAGCTACCGACAGGGGCGAGAGCAGTACTTC TRBJ2-7 TRBV10-3 . TRBD1
CASSLGDRALSGNTIYF TGTGCCAGCAGCTTAGGGGACAGGGCCCTCTCTGGAAACACCATATATTTT TRBJ1-3 TRBV13 once TRBD1
CASSLFPGTGADTQYF TGCGCCAGCAGCCTTTTTCCCGGGACAGGGGCAGATACGCAGTATTTT TRBJ2-3 TRBV5-1 once TRBD1